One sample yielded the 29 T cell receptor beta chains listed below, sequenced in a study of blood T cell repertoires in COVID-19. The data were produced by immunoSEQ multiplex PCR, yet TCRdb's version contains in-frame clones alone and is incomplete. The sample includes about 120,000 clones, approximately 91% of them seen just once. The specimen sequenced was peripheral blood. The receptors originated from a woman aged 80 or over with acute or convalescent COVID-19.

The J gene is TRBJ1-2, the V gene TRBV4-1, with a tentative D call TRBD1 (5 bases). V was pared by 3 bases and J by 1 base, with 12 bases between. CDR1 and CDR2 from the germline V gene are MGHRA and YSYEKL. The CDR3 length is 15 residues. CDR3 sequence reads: CASSHSEGDNYGYTF. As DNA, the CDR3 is TGCGCCAGCAGCCACAGTGAAGGGGATAACTATGGCTACACCTTC.

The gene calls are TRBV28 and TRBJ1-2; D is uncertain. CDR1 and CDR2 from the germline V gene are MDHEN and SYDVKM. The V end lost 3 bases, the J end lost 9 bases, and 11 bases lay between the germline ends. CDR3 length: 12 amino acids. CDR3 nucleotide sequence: TGTGCCAGCAGTTTGGGCGATCAGAGCTACACCTTC. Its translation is CASSLGDQSYTF.

CDR3 protein: CASSRQGASTDTQYF. The CDR3 DNA reads as TGCGCCAGCAGCCGACAGGGGGCTAGCACAGATACGCAGTATTTT. The V gene is TRBV5-1, the J gene TRBJ2-3, with 10 bases aligning to TRBD1. There are 15 residues in the CDR3. From germline, CDR1 is SGHRS and CDR2 YFSETQ. Losses at the gene ends were 4 bases for V and 0 bases for J; bases not matched to a gene: 2. Full variable domain (missing parts from reference TRBV5-1 and TRBJ2-3): KAGVTQTPRYLIKTRGQQVTLSCSPISGHRSVSWYQQTPGQGLQFLFEYFSETQRNKGNFPGRFSGRQFSNSRSEMNVSTLELGDSALYLCASSRQGASTDTQYFGPGTRLTVL.

The CDR3 nucleotides are TGTGCCAGCAGCCAAGTAGACAGGTTTACTGAAGCTTTCTTT. Residues: CASSQVDRFTEAFF. V and J are TRBV3-1 (or the pseudogene TRBV3-2) and TRBJ1-1, with D tentatively TRBD1 (6 bases). Germline V CDR1 and CDR2: LGHDT, YNNKEL (reference sequence). The germline V and J ends were trimmed by 1 base and 5 bases, with 11 bases remaining between them. CDR3 length: 14 amino acids.

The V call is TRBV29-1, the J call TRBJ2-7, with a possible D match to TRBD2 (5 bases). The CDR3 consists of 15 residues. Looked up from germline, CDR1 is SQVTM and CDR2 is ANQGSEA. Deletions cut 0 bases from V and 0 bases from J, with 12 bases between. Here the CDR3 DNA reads TGCAGCGTTGAAGATCCTAGCCTAAGCTCCTACGAGCAGTACTTC. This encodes CSVEDPSLSSYEQYF.

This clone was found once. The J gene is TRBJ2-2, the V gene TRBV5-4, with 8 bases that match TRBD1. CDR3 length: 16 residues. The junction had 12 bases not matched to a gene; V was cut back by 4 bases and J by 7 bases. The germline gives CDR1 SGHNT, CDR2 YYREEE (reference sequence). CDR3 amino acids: CASSPSWTGFGGELFF. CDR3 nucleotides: TGTGCCAGCAGCCCTTCATGGACAGGGTTTGGCGGGGAGCTGTTTTTT.

The CDR3 loop is CASSHPGQGYNEQFF. Written as DNA, the CDR3 is TGCGCCAGCAGCCACCCGGGACAGGGGTACAATGAGCAGTTCTTC. V is TRBV4-1 and J is TRBJ2-1; TRBD1 matches at 10 bases. This CDR3 has 15 amino acids. V lost 3 bases, J lost 4 bases, and 3 bases stayed unmatched. Germline assignment: CDR1 MGHRA and CDR2 YSYEKL.

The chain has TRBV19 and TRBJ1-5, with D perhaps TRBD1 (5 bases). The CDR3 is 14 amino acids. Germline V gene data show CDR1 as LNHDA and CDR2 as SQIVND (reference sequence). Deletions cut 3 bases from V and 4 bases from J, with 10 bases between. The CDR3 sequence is CASSIGGTNQPQHF. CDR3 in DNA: TGTGCCAGTAGTATTGGAGGGACTAATCAGCCCCAGCATTTT.

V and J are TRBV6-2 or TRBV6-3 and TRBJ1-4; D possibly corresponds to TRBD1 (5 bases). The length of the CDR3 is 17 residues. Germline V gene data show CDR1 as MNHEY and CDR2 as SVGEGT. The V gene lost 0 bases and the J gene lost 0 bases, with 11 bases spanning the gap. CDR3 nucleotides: TGTGCCAGCAGTTACTCGATAAGACAGACAACTAATGAAAAACTGTTTTTT. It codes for CASSYSIRQTTNEKLFF.

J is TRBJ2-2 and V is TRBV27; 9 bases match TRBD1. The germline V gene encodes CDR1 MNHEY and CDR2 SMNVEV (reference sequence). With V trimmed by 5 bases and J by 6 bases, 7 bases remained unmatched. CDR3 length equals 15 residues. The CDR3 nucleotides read TGTGCCAGCAGTCCACAGGGGGCGCCGCCCGGGGAGCTGTTTTTT. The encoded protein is CASSPQGAPPGELFF.

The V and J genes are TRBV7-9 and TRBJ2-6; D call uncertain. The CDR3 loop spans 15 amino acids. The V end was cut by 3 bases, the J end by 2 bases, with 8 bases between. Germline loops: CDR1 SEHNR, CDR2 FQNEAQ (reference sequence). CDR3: CASSFGGTGANVLTF. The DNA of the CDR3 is TGTGCCAGCAGCTTCGGCGGTACTGGGGCCAACGTCCTGACTTTC.

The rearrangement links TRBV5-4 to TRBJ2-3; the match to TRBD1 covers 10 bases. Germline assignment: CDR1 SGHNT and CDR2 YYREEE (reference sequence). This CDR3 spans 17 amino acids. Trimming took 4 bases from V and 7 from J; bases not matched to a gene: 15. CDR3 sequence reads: CASSPRGGQGLQNTQYF. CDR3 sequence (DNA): TGTGCCAGCAGCCCGAGGGGGGGACAGGGGTTGCAAAATACGCAGTATTTT.

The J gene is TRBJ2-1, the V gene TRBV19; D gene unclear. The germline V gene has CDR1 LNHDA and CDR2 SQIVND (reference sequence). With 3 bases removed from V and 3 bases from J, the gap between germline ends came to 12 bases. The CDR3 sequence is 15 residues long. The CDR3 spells CASSMSRVRYNEQFF. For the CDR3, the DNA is TGTGCCAGTAGTATGTCGAGAGTTCGCTACAATGAGCAGTTCTTC.

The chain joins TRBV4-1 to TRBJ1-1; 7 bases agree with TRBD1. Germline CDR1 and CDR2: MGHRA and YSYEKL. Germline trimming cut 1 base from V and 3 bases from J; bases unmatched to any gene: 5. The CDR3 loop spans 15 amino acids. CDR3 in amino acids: CASSQVGGPHTEAFF. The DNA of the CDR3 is TGCGCCAGCAGCCAAGTAGGGGGCCCCCACACTGAAGCTTTCTTT.

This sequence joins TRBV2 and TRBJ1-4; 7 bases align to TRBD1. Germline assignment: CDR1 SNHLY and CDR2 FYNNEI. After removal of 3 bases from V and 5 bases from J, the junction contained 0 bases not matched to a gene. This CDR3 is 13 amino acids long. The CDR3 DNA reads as TGTGCCAGCAGTGAGACAGGGAATGAAAAACTGTTTTTT. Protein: CASSETGNEKLFF.

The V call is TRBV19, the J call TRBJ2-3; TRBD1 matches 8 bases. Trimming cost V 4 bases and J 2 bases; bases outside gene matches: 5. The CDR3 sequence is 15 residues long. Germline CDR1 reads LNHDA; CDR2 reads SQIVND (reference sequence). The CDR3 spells CASSKQGDTTDTQYF. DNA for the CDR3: TGTGCCAGTAGTAAACAGGGGGATACCACAGATACGCAGTATTTT.

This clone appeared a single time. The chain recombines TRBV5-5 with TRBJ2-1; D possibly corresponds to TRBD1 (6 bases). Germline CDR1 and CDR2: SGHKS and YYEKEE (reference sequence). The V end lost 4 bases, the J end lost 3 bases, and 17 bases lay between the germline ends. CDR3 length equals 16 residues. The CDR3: CASSPPPRTVYNEQFF. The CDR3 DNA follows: TGTGCCAGCAGCCCTCCTCCACGGACAGTCTACAATGAGCAGTTCTTC.

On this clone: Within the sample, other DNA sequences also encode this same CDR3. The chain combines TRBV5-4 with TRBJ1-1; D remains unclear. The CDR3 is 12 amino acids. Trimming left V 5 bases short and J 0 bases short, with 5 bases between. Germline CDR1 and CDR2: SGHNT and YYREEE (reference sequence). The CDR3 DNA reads TGTGCCAGCAGTCGAGTGAACACTGAAGCTTTCTTT. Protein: CASSRVNTEAFF. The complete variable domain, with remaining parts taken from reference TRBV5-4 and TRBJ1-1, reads ETGVTQSPTHLIKTRGQQVTLRCSSQSGHNTVSWYQQALGQGPQFIFQYYREEENGRGNFPPRFSGLQFPNYSSELNVNALELDDSALYLCASSRVNTEAFFGQGTRLTVV.

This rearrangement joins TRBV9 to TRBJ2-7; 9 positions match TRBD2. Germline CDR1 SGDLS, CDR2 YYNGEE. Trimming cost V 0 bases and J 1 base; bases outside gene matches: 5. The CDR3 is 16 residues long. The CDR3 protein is CASSVDRTSASYEQYF. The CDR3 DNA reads TGTGCCAGCAGCGTAGATAGGACTAGCGCTTCCTACGAGCAGTACTTC.

The CDR3 sequence: CASSLNFRSYNEQFF. CDR3 bases: TGTGCCAGCTCCTTAAACTTCCGCTCCTACAATGAGCAGTTCTTC. The chain joins TRBV6-5 to TRBJ2-1; D not certain. The germline V gene has CDR1 MNHEY and CDR2 SVGAGI. V was cut by 8 bases and J by 0 bases, with 14 bases left in between. The CDR3 totals 15 residues.

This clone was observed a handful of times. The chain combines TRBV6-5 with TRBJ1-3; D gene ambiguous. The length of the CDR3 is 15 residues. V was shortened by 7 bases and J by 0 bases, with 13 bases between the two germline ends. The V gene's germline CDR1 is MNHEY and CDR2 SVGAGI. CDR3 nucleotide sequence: TGTGCCAGCAAAGGAGTGATGGGCTCTGGAAACACCATATATTTT. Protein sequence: CASKGVMGSGNTIYF.

In DNA form, the CDR3 reads TGTGCCAGCATACAAGGGGGAACGAATGGCTACACCTTC. Encoded protein: CASIQGGTNGYTF. This chain connects TRBV28 to TRBJ1-2; possible D gene TRBD1, 6 bases. The length of the CDR3 is 13 residues. V lost 7 bases and J 6 bases, leaving 15 bases between the germline ends. Per germline, CDR1 MDHEN and CDR2 SYDVKM.

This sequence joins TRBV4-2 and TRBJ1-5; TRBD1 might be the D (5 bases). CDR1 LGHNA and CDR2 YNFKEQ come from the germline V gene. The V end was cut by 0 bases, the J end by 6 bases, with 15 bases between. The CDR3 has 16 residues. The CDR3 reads CASSQDRQVQGQPQHF. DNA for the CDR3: TGTGCCAGCAGCCAAGATCGTCAGGTTCAGGGTCAGCCCCAGCATTTT.

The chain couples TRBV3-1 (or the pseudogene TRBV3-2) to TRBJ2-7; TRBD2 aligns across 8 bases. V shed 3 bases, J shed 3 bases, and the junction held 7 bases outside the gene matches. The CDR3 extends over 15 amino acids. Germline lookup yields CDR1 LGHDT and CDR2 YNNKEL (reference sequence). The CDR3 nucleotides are TGTGCCAGCAGCCACGGCGGGAGGCGGAACTACGAGCAGTACTTC. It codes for CASSHGGRRNYEQYF.

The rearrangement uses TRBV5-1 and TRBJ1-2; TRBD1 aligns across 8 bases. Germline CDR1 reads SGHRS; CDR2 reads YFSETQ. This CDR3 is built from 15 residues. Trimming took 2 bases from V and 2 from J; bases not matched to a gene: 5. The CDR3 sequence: CASSFGQGDNYGYTF. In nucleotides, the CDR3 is TGCGCCAGCAGCTTCGGACAGGGTGACAACTATGGCTACACCTTC.

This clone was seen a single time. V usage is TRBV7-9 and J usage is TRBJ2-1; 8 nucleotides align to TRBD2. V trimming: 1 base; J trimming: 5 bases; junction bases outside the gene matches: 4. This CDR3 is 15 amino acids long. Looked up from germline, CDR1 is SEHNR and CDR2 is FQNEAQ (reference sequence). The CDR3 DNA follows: TGTGCCAGCAGCTTAGAACTAGCGGACAACAATGAGCAGTTCTTC. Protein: CASSLELADNNEQFF. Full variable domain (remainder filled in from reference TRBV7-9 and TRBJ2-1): DTGVSQNPRHKITKRGQNVTFRCDPISEHNRLYWYRQTLGQGPEFLTYFQNEAQLEKSRLLSDRFSAERPKGSFSTLEIQRTEQGDSAMYLCASSLELADNNEQFFGPGTRLTVL.

The CDR3 nucleotides are TGTGCCAGCAGTTACTCGTCCCCGGGAGGTGGTCAGCCCCAGCATTTT. This codes for CASSYSSPGGGQPQHF. The J gene is TRBJ1-5, the V gene TRBV6-5; unclear D gene. The germline V gene encodes CDR1 MNHEY and CDR2 SVGAGI. CDR3 length equals 16 residues. The V end lost 0 bases, the J end lost 6 bases, and 15 bases lay between the germline ends.

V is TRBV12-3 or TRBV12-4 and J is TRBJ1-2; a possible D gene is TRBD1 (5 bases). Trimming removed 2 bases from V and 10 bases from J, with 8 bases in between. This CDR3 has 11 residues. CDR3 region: CASSLWGDYTF. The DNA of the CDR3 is TGTGCCAGCAGTTTATGGGGCGACTACACCTTC.

The CDR3 sequence is CASKRGQSNQPQHF. DNA for the CDR3: TGTGCCAGTAAGAGGGGACAAAGCAATCAGCCCCAGCATTTT. This sequence joins TRBV19 and TRBJ1-5, with a tentative D call TRBD1 (6 bases). The V gene lost 7 bases and the J gene lost 1 base, with 11 bases spanning the gap. Germline values: CDR1 LNHDA, CDR2 SQIVND (reference sequence). This CDR3 is built from 14 residues.